There are a few counts of the clone carrying this TCR beta chain. This record comes from a study of beta chain features in type 1 diabetes. Germline V gene lookup returns CDR1 SGHTA and CDR2 FQGNSA. Trimming took 4 bases from V and 6 from J; bases not matched to a gene: 8. This CDR3 has 16 amino acids. Expressed TCRB transcripts were sequenced after all isolated RNA was converted to cDNA. Measured with immunoSEQ multiplex PCR; TCRdb has only the in-frame clones, and not every one. The data show 330,000 or so clones, with about 19% seen just once and under 0.05% held by the top ten. The TCR was taken from a woman in her late teens or twenties in good health. The rearrangement joins TRBV7-2 to TRBJ2-1; TRBD2 agrees at 11 bases. The source material was naive CD4+ T cells from blood. The CDR3 DNA follows: TGTGCCAGCAGCTCACTTGGGACTAGCGGTAGCAATGAGCAGTTCTTC. Amino acid sequence: CASSSLGTSGSNEQFF.